A selection of T cell receptor beta chains follows, all from one sample in a study of glioma-infiltrating T cells. TCRdb processed the multiplex PCR reads anew with MiXCR; each CDR3 protein has one entry. The sample contains around 99,000 distinct CDR3 sequences, less than 30% of which appear only once. The source material was glioma tissue, nonneoplastic brain tissue, or PBMCs (not recorded which). The receptors stem from a human donor with low-grade glioma or glioblastoma, undergoing nonglioma brain surgery, or in good health (not recorded which). The CDR3 runs from the conserved cysteine through the conserved F or W. D genes are given only for firm matches. Rows may omit the clone size; those that give it use once, few, many or a size class.

CASSVGQGPLYGYTF | TGTGCCAGCAGTGTCGGACAGGGGCCCCTCTATGGCTACACCTTC | TRBV2 | TRBD1 | many | TRBJ1-2
CASSVPIPKTQYF | TGTGCCAGCAGTGTTCCCATCCCCAAGACCCAGTACTTC | TRBV2 | . | many | TRBJ2-5
CASSLSGGRPPQHF | TGTGCCAGCAGCTTATCGGGGGGTCGCCCCCCCCAGCATTTT | TRBV7-8 | . | many | TRBJ1-5
CASSPSLAAEQFF | TGTGCCAGCAGCCCTTCACTAGCGGCTGAGCAGTTCTTC | TRBV7-3 | TRBD2 | few | TRBJ2-1
CASSLEVGAGYGYTF | TGTGCCAGCAGCTTAGAGGTGGGGGCGGGCTATGGCTACACCTTC | TRBV7-8 | . | many | TRBJ1-2
CASSQEARRTGRYEQYF | TGTGCCAGCAGCCAAGAGGCAAGGCGGACAGGGAGGTACGAGCAGTACTTC | TRBV14 | TRBD1 | few | TRBJ2-7
CAGRGSPTYEQYF | TGTGCCGGGAGGGGCTCTCCCACCTACGAGCAGTACTTC | TRBV28 | TRBD2 | many | TRBJ2-7
CSVHLGPQAKAFF | TGCAGCGTCCATTTGGGACCACAGGCCAAAGCTTTCTTT | TRBV29-1 | . | once | TRBJ1-1
CASSLSIGETGGNGELFF | TGTGCCAGCAGTTTATCGATCGGCGAGACAGGGGGGAACGGGGAGCTGTTTTTT | TRBV27 | TRBD1 | many | TRBJ2-2
CSASKDRSGGYTF | TGCAGTGCAAGTAAAGACAGATCTGGCGGCTACACCTTC | TRBV20-1 | . | many | TRBJ1-2
CASSEGQGAIGTKNIQYF | TGTGCCAGCAGCGAGGGACAGGGGGCGATCGGAACCAAAAACATTCAGTACTTC | TRBV7-4 | TRBD1 | . | TRBJ2-4
CASSIDTGLSYNEQFF | TGTGCCAGTAGTATAGATACGGGGCTAAGCTACAATGAGCAGTTCTTC | TRBV19 | . | . | TRBJ2-1
CSARDPGGRNQLQHF | TGCAGTGCTAGAGATCCAGGGGGCCGCAATCAGCTTCAGCATTTT | TRBV20-1 | TRBD1 | . | TRBJ1-5
CSVRDLPGNTIYF | TGCAGTGTTCGGGACTTACCCGGAAACACCATATATTTT | TRBV20-1 | . | many | TRBJ1-3
CSVSKGDTQYF | TGCAGCGTCTCGAAAGGGGATACGCAGTATTTT | TRBV29-1 | . | . | TRBJ2-3
CASSSTSGRSDTQYF | TGTGCCAGCAGTAGTACTAGCGGGAGGTCAGATACGCAGTATTTT | TRBV6-1 | TRBD2 | . | TRBJ2-3
CASSYEPMDQYF | TGTGCCAGCAGCTACGAGCCCATGGACCAGTACTTC | TRBV2 | . | . | TRBJ2-5
CASSLEAAGTGELFF | TGTGCCAGCAGTTTAGAAGCAGCGGGGACCGGGGAGCTGTTTTTT | TRBV27 | TRBD2 | many | TRBJ2-2
CVSSRDRGNQPKHF | TGTGTCAGTAGTAGGGACAGGGGCAATCAGCCCAAGCATTTT | TRBV19 | TRBD1 | . | TRBJ1-5
CASSSQSMNTEAFF | TGCGCCAGCAGCTCTCAATCGATGAACACTGAAGCTTTCTTT | TRBV5-1 | . | . | TRBJ1-1
CSARDLDSGRYEQYF | TGCAGTGCTAGAGATCTGGATAGCGGGAGGTACGAGCAGTACTTC | TRBV20-1 | TRBD2 | many | TRBJ2-7
CAWRRSGANTDTQYF | TGTGCCTGGAGACGTAGCGGGGCCAACACAGATACGCAGTATTTT | TRBV30 | TRBD2 | few | TRBJ2-3
CASRGQGPSYEQYF | TGTGCCAGCAGAGGACAGGGTCCCTCCTACGAGCAGTACTTC | TRBV6-2/TRBV6-3 | TRBD1 | many | TRBJ2-7
CASTPTETYNEQFF | TGTGCCAGCACCCCGACCGAGACCTACAATGAGCAGTTCTTC | TRBV2 | . | many | TRBJ2-1
CASTALSSGNTIYF | TGTGCCAGCACCGCGTTGAGCTCTGGAAACACCATATATTTT | TRBV28 | . | many | TRBJ1-3
CASRVGGRDNQPQHF | TGTGCCAGCCGTGTTGGGGGCAGGGACAATCAGCCCCAGCATTTT | TRBV28 | . | many | TRBJ1-5
CASRFNTEAFF | TGTGCCAGCAGGTTTAACACTGAAGCTTTCTTT | TRBV6-1 | . | many | TRBJ1-1
CASSQYRSRDSYEQYF | TGTGCCAGCAGCCAATATCGATCTCGAGACAGCTACGAGCAGTACTTC | TRBV3-1 | . | many | TRBJ2-7
CSVGEGMNEKLFF | TGCAGCGTTGGGGAGGGAATGAATGAAAAACTGTTTTTT | TRBV29-1 | . | many | TRBJ1-4
CASSLQGVGTGELFF | TGTGCCAGCAGCTTGCAGGGGGTCGGTACCGGGGAGCTGTTTTTT | TRBV7-2 | TRBD1 | many | TRBJ2-2
CDSSFRTTNNYEQYF | TGTGACAGCAGTTTTAGGACGACTAATAACTACGAGCAGTACTTC | TRBV28 | . | . | TRBJ2-7
CASSERLAGGSEQFF | TGTGCCAGCAGTGAGAGACTAGCGGGAGGGAGTGAGCAGTTCTTC | TRBV2 | TRBD2 | many | TRBJ2-1
CASSEEEGQGHQETQYF | TGCGCCAGCAGTGAGGAGGAGGGACAGGGACACCAAGAGACCCAGTACTTC | TRBV6-6 | TRBD1 | . | TRBJ2-5
CATSDSGVSRYEQYF | TGTGCCACCAGTGATTCCGGCGTTTCCAGGTACGAGCAGTACTTC | TRBV24-1 | . | many | TRBJ2-7
CASSEGQGTNTGELFF | TGTGCCAGCAGCGAGGGACAGGGAACGAACACCGGGGAGCTGTTTTTT | TRBV7-9 | TRBD1 | many | TRBJ2-2
CATSASGDHLREQFF | TGTGCCACCAGTGCCTCAGGGGACCACCTCCGTGAGCAGTTCTTC | TRBV24-1 | . | many | TRBJ2-1
CSAPRGRPPGELFF | TGCAGTGCCCCCCGGGGACGTCCACCCGGGGAGCTGTTTTTT | TRBV20-1 | . | many | TRBJ2-2
CSARDGGVPQETQYF | TGCAGTGCTAGAGATGGCGGGGTTCCCCAAGAGACCCAGTACTTC | TRBV20-1 | . | many | TRBJ2-5
CSADRFNEQFF | TGCAGCGCTGACAGATTCAATGAGCAGTTCTTC | TRBV29-1 | . | few | TRBJ2-1
CSFEVADRSNYEQYF | TGCAGCTTTGAAGTGGCAGACCGATCAAACTACGAGCAGTACTTC | TRBV29-1 | . | . | TRBJ2-7
CATMASAKGSYEQYF | TGTGCCACCATGGCTAGCGCAAAAGGGTCCTACGAGCAGTACTTC | TRBV10-3 | . | many | TRBJ2-7